The rows below give T cell receptor beta chains drawn from one sample of a study of T cell changes during pregnancy in multiple sclerosis. Repertoires were generated with immunoSEQ multiplex PCR, while TCRdb's copy carries only in-frame clones and drops some. The data show roughly 79,000 clones, 93% seen once. The source material was peripheral blood, sampled in the second trimester of pregnancy. These receptors all stem from a female donor in good health, enrolled as a control in a pregnancy study. The CDR3 runs from the conserved cysteine through the conserved F or W. A D gene is named only where the DNA matches it firmly. Some rows mark clone size as missing; the rest say once, few, many or name a class of expanded clone.

TRBV18	TRBJ2-1	13	-	-	CASSPRGENEQFF	TGTGCCAGCTCACCCAGGGGCGAAAATGAGCAGTTCTTC
TRBV6-5	TRBJ2-5	12	few	TRBD2	CASRGGGETQYF	TGTGCCAGCCGGGGGGGCGGCGAGACCCAGTACTTC
TRBV27	TRBJ1-5	13	-	-	CASSPSTGQPQHF	TGTGCCAGCAGTCCGTCGACGGGGCAGCCCCAGCATTTT
TRBV2	TRBJ1-5	15	-	-	CASSEGGNSNQPQHF	TGTGCCAGCAGTGAGGGGGGAAATAGCAATCAGCCCCAGCATTTT
TRBV7-2	TRBJ2-3	16	-	TRBD2	CASSWLAGVSTDTQYF	TGTGCCAGCAGCTGGCTAGCGGGGGTCAGCACAGATACGCAGTATTTT
TRBV19	TRBJ1-5	15	-	-	CASSIDIPGSGPQHF	TGTGCCAGTAGTATAGATATTCCGGGGTCGGGGCCCCAGCATTTT
TRBV7-9	TRBJ1-6	18	-	TRBD1	CASSPGTGVLHYNSPLHF	TGTGCCAGCAGCCCTGGGACAGGGGTCCTCCACTATAATTCACCCCTCCACTTT
TRBV7-9	TRBJ2-2	16	-	-	CASSLGDLGGTGELFF	TGTGCCAGCAGCCTCGGGGATCTGGGTGGCACCGGGGAGCTGTTTTTT
TRBV27	TRBJ1-1	15	once	-	CASSIRRGTTTEAFF	TGTGCCAGCAGTATAAGGAGAGGGACAACCACTGAAGCTTTCTTT
TRBV11-2	TRBJ1-4	16	-	TRBD1	CASSLLTTGRLGKLFF	TGTGCCAGCAGCTTATTGACGACAGGGAGGTTGGGAAAACTGTTTTTT
TRBV10-3	TRBJ1-1	13	-	-	CAISSRQNTEAFF	TGTGCCATCAGTAGCCGACAGAACACTGAAGCTTTCTTT
TRBV9	TRBJ1-4	15	-	TRBD1	CASSVEGGQGEKLFF	TGTGCCAGCAGCGTAGAGGGCGGACAGGGCGAAAAACTGTTTTTT
TRBV7-2	TRBJ2-7	14	-	TRBD1	CASSLGQALYEQYF	TGTGCCAGCAGCTTGGGACAGGCCCTCTACGAGCAGTACTTC
TRBV7-6	TRBJ1-4	16	-	-	CASSLEFRGTNEKLFF	TGTGCCAGCAGCTTAGAGTTTCGGGGAACGAATGAAAAACTGTTTTTT
TRBV9	TRBJ1-1	17	-	-	CASSVGRGEGGGTEAFF	TGTGCCAGCAGCGTAGGTCGCGGGGAGGGAGGGGGCACTGAAGCTTTCTTT